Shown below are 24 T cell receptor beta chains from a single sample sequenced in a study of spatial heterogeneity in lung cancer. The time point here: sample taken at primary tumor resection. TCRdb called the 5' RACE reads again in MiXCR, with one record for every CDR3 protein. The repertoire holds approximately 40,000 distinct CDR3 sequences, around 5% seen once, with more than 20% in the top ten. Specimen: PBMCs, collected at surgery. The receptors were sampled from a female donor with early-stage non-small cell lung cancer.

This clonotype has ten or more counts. The CDR3 region is CASSPRPGNYYGYTF. CDR3 nucleotides: TGTGCCAGCAGCCCCCGACCAGGGAATTACTATGGCTACACCTTC. The chain links TRBV5-6 to TRBJ1-2, with D possibly being TRBD1 (5 bases). Germline V gene lookup returns CDR1 SGHDT and CDR2 YYEEEE. V was shortened by 4 bases and J by 3 bases, with 16 bases between the two germline ends. The CDR3 is 15 residues long.

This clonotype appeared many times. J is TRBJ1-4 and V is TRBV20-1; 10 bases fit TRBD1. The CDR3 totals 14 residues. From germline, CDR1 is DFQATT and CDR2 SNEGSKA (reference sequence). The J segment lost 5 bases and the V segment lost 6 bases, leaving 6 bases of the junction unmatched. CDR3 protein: CSAPDRGGNEKLFF. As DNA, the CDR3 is TGCAGTGCGCCGGACAGGGGGGGAAATGAAAAACTGTTTTTT.

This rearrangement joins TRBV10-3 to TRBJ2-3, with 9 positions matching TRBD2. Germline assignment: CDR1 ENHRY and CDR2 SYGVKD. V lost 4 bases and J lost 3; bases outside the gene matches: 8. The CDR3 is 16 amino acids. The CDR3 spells CAISGDPSGVTDTQYF. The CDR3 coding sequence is TGTGCCATCAGTGGAGATCCTAGCGGGGTTACAGATACGCAGTATTTT.

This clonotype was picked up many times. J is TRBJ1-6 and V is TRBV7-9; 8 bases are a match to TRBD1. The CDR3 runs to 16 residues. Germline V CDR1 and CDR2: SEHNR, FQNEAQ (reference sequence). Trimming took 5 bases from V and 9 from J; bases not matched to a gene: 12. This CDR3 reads CASSVHIQGGRSPLHF. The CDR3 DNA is TGTGCCAGCAGCGTCCATATACAGGGGGGGCGTTCACCCCTCCACTTT.

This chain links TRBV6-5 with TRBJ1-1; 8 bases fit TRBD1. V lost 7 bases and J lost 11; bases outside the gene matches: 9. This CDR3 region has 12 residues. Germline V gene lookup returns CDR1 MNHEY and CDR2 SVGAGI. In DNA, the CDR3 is TGTGCCAGCACCCCCCCGACAGGGGCGGCTTTCTTT. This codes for CASTPPTGAAFF.

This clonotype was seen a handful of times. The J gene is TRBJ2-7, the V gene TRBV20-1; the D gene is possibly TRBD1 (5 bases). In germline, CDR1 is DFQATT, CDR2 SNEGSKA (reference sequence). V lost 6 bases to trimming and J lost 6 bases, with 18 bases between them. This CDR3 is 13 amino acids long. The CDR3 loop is CSAALGQVSEQYF. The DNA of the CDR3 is TGCAGTGCCGCCCTGGGGCAAGTTTCCGAGCAGTACTTC.

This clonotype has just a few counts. CDR3 nucleotides: TGTGCCTGGAGGGGACAGGGGCGGAACTACGAGCAGTACTTC. Its protein is CAWRGQGRNYEQYF. This chain connects TRBV30 to TRBJ2-7; 10 bases match TRBD1. The CDR3 contains 14 residues. Losses at the gene ends were 3 bases for V and 3 bases for J; bases not matched to a gene: 5. The germline gives CDR1 GTSNPN, CDR2 SVGIG (reference sequence).

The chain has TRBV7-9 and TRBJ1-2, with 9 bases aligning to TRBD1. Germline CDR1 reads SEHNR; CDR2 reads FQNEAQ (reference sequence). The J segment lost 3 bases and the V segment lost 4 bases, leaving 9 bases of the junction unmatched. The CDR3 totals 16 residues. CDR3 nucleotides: TGTGCCAGCAGCTATCCACCGGGACAGGGAGACTATGGCTACACCTTC. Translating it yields CASSYPPGQGDYGYTF.

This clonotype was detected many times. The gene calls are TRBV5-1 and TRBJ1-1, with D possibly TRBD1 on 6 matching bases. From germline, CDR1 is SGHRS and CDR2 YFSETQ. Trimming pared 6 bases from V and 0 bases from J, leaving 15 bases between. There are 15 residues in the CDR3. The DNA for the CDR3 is TGCGCCAGCACCCCCCGGGGGGCCATGAACACTGAAGCTTTCTTT. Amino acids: CASTPRGAMNTEAFF. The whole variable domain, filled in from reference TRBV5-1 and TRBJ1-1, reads KAGVTQTPRYLIKTRGQQVTLSCSPISGHRSVSWYQQTPGQGLQFLFEYFSETQRNKGNFPGRFSGRQFSNSRSEMNVSTLELGDSALYLCASTPRGAMNTEAFFGQGTRLTVV.

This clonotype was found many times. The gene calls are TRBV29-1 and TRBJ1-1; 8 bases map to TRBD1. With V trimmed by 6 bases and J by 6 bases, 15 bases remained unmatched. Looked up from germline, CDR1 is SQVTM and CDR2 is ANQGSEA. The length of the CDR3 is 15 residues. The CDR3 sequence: CSVTTTGVQTPEAFF. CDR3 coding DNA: TGCAGCGTGACTACGACAGGGGTCCAAACCCCTGAAGCTTTCTTT.

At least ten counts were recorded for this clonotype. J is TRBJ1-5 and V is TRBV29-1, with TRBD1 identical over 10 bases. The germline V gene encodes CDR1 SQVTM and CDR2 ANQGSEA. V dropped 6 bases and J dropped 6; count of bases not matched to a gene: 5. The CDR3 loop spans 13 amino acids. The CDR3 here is CSVRQGASQPQHF. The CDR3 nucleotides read TGCAGCGTACGACAGGGGGCGAGTCAGCCCCAGCATTTT.

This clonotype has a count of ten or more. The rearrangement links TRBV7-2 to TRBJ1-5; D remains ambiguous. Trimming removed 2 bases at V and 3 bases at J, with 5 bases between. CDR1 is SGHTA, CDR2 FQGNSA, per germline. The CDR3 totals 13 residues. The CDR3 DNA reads TGTGCCAGCAGCTTAACCGTCAATCAGCCCCAGCATTTT. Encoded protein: CASSLTVNQPQHF. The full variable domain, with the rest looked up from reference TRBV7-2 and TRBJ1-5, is GAGVSQSPSNKVTEKGKDVELRCDPISGHTALYWYRQSLGQGLEFLIYFQGNSAPDKSGLPSDRFSAERTGGSVSTLTIQRTQQEDSAVYLCASSLTVNQPQHFGDGTRLSIL.

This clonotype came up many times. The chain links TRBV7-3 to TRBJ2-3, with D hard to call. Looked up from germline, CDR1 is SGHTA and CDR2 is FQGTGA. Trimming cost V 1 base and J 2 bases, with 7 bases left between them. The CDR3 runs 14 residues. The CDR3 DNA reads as TGTGCCAGCAGCTTAAATGGCAACACAGATACGCAGTATTTT. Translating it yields CASSLNGNTDTQYF.

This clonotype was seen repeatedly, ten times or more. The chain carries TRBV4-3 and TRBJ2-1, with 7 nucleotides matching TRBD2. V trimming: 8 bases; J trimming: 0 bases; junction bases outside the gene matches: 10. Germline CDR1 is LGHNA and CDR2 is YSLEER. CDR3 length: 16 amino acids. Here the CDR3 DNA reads TGCGCCAGCTCTAGAAGGGGCGGGGGCTCCTACAATGAGCAGTTCTTC. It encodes CASSRRGGGSYNEQFF.

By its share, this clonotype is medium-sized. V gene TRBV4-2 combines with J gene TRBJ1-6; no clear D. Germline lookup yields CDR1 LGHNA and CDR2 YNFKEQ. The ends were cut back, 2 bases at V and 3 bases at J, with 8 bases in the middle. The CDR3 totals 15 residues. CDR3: CASSQSNSYNSPLHF. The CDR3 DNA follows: TGTGCCAGCAGCCAAAGTAACAGCTATAATTCACCCCTCCACTTT.

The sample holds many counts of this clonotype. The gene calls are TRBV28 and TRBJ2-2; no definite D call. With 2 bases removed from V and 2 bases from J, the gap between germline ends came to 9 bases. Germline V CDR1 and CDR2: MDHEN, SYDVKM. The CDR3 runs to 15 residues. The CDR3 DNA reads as TGTGCCAGCAGTTTAACCCACGCCAACACCGGGGAGCTGTTTTTT. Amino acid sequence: CASSLTHANTGELFF.

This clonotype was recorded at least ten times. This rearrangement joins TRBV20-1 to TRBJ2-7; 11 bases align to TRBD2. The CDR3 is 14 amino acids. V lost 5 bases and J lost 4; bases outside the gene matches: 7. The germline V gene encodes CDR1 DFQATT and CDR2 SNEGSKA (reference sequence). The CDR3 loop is CSASPGLAAYEQYF. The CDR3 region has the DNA TGCAGTGCTTCCCCGGGACTAGCGGCTTACGAGCAGTACTTC.

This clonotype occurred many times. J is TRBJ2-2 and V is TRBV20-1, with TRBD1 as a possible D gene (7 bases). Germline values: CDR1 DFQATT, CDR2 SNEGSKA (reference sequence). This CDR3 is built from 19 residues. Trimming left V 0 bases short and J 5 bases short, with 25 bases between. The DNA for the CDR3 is TGCAGTGCTAGAGATCTCCGGGGGACAGACGTTTTGTGGACCGGGGAGCTGTTTTTT. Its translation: CSARDLRGTDVLWTGELFF.

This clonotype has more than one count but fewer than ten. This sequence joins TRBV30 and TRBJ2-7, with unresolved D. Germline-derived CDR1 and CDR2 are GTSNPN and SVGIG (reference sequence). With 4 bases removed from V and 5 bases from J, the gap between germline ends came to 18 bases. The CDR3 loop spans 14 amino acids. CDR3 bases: TGTGCCTGGACGAAAAGGCTAACAAGCGACGAGCAGTACTTC. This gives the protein CAWTKRLTSDEQYF.

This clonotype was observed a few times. This chain's CDR3 is CASGSGGPTYEQYF. DNA for the CDR3: TGCGCCAGCGGTAGCGGGGGGCCTACCTACGAGCAGTACTTC. The rearrangement uses TRBV5-1 and TRBJ2-7, with 10 bases matching TRBD2. From germline, CDR1 is SGHRS and CDR2 YFSETQ. The CDR3 totals 14 residues. The junction had 6 bases not matched to a gene; V was cut back by 7 bases and J by 2 bases.

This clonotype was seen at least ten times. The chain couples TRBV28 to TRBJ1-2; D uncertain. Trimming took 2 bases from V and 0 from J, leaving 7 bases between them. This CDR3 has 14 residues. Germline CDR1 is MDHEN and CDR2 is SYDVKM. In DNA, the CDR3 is TGTGCCAGCAGTTTAACCGGGGCTAACTATGGCTACACCTTC. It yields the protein CASSLTGANYGYTF.

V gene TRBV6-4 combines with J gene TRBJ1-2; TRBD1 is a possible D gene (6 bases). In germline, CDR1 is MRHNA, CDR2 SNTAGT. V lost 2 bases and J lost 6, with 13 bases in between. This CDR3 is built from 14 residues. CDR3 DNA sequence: TGTGCCAGCAGTGACACACAGGGCCGCGATGGCTACACCTTC. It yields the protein CASSDTQGRDGYTF.

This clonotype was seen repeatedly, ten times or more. The CDR3 region is CASSPGAGGDQPQHF. The CDR3 nucleotides read TGCGCCAGCAGCCCGGGGGCAGGGGGCGATCAGCCCCAGCATTTT. J is TRBJ1-5 and V is TRBV5-1; 8 bases match TRBD1. The V and J ends lost 4 bases and 5 bases, in that order; junction bases with no gene match: 8. The CDR3 spans 15 residues. From germline, CDR1 is SGHRS and CDR2 YFSETQ.

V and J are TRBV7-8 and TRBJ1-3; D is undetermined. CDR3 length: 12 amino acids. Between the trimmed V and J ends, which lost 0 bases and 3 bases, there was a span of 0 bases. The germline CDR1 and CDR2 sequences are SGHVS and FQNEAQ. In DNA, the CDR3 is TGTGCCAGCAGCTTAGCTGGAAACACCATATATTTT. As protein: CASSLAGNTIYF.